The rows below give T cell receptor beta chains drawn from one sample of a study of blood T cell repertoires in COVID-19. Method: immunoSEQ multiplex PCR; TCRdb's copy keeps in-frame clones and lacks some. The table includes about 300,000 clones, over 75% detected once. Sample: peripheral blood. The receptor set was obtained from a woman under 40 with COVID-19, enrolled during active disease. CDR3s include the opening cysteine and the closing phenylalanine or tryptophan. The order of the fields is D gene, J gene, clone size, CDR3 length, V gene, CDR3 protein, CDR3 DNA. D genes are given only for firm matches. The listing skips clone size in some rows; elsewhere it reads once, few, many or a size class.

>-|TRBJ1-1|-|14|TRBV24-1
CATSESRDQAEAFF
TGTGCCACCAGTGAAAGCAGGGATCAGGCTGAAGCTTTCTTT
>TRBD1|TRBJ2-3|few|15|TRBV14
CASSQGDRMADTQYF
TGTGCCAGCAGCCAAGGGGACAGAATGGCAGATACGCAGTATTTT
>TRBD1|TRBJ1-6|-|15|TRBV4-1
CASKSETGENSPLHF
TGCGCCAGCAAATCCGAGACAGGGGAGAATTCACCCCTCCACTTT
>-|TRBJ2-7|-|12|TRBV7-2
CASSLEGVEQYF
TGTGCCAGCAGCTTAGAGGGAGTCGAGCAGTACTTC
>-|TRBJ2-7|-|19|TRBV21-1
CASSRKWTSGSEVLGEQYF
TGTGCCAGCAGCAGGAAGTGGACTAGCGGGAGTGAAGTTTTGGGCGAGCAGTACTTC
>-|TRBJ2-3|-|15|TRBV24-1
CATSDLGRGTDTQYF
TGTGCCACCAGTGATTTGGGCAGGGGCACAGATACGCAGTATTTT
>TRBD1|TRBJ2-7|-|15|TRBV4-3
CASSQDWDSTYEQYF
TGCGCCAGCAGCCAAGACTGGGACAGTACCTACGAGCAGTACTTC
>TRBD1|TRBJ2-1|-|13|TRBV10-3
CAIRDRVRDEQFF
TGTGCCATCCGGGACAGGGTTAGAGATGAGCAGTTCTTC
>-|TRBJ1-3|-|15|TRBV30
CAWSVKAGSGNTIYF
TGTGCCTGGAGTGTAAAGGCAGGGTCTGGAAACACCATATATTTT
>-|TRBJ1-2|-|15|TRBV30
CAWSATARAGYGYTF
TGTGCCTGGAGTGCCACGGCCCGCGCAGGCTATGGCTACACCTTC
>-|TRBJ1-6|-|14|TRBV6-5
CASSYAGLSSPLHF
TGTGCCAGCAGTTACGCGGGGCTGTCGTCACCCCTCCACTTT
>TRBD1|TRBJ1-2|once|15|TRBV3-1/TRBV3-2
CASSPRTGGFYGYTF
TGTGCCAGCAGCCCCCGGACAGGGGGCTTCTATGGCTACACCTTC
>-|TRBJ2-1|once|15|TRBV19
CASTRGLSSYNEQFF
TGTGCCAGTACCCGCGGCTTGAGCTCCTACAATGAGCAGTTCTTC
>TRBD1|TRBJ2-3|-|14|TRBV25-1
CASGDRSVTDTQYF
TGTGCCAGCGGGGACAGGTCGGTCACAGATACGCAGTATTTT
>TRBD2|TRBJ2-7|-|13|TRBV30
CGVQNGRSYEQYF
TGCGGGGTGCAGAACGGGAGGTCCTACGAGCAGTACTTC
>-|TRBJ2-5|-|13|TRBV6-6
CASSPLAQETQYF
TGTGCCAGCAGCCCCCTGGCCCAAGAGACCCAGTACTTC
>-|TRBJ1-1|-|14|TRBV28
CASSPHKSHTEAFF
TGTGCCAGCAGTCCCCACAAATCCCACACTGAAGCTTTCTTT
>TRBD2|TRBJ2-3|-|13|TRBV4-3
CASSRGRADTQYF
TGCGCCAGCAGCCGGGGGAGGGCAGATACGCAGTATTTT
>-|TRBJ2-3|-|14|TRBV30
CAWSVLDRGTAQYF
TGTGCCTGGAGTGTACTTGACCGCGGCACGGCGCAGTATTTT
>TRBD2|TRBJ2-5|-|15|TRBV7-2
CASSLAASGQETQYF
TGTGCCAGCAGCTTAGCGGCTAGCGGCCAAGAGACCCAGTACTTC
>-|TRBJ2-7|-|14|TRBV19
CASSFAIGAYEQYF
TGTGCCAGTAGTTTCGCGATCGGGGCCTACGAGCAGTACTTC
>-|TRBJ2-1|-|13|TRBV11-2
CASSLGGVLEQFF
TGTGCCAGCAGCTTAGGGGGCGTATTAGAGCAGTTCTTC
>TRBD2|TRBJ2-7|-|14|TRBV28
CASSRLAGGGEQYF
TGTGCCAGCAGCAGACTAGCCGGAGGAGGGGAGCAGTACTTC
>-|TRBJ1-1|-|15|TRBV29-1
CSGLGFGGLATEAFF
TGCAGCGGTTTGGGATTCGGGGGTTTGGCCACTGAAGCTTTCTTT
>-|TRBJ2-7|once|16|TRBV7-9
CASSSSTTAHSYEQYF
TGTGCCAGCAGCTCTTCTACGACAGCACACTCCTACGAGCAGTACTTC
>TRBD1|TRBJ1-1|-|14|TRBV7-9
CASSSTGGRSEAFF
TGTGCCAGCAGCTCGACAGGGGGCAGGTCTGAAGCTTTCTTT
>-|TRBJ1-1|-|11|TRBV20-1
CSATRNTEAFF
TGCAGTGCTACCAGGAACACTGAAGCTTTCTTT
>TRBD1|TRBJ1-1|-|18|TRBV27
CASSLFGTGALLNTEAFF
TGTGCCAGCAGTTTATTTGGGACAGGGGCACTTTTGAACACTGAAGCTTTCTTT
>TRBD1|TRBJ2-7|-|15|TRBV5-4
CASTSGTGGFHEQYF
TGTGCCAGCACCTCCGGGACAGGGGGCTTCCACGAGCAGTACTTC
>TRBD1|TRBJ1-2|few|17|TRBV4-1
CASSQESGTGPGLGYTF
TGCGCCAGCAGCCAAGAGAGTGGGACAGGGCCGGGCCTTGGCTACACCTTC
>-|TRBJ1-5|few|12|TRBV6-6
CASTHERQPQHF
TGTGCCAGCACCCACGAGAGACAGCCCCAGCATTTT
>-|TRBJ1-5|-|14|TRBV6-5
CASSYRGSNQPQHF
TGTGCCAGCAGTTACCGGGGGAGCAATCAGCCCCAGCATTTT
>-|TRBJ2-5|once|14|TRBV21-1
CASSKEAGQETQYF
TGTGCCAGCAGCAAAGAGGCAGGCCAAGAGACCCAGTACTTC
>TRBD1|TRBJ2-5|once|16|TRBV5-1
CASSSSLGTAQETQYF
TGCGCCAGCAGCTCCTCGCTTGGGACAGCCCAAGAGACCCAGTACTTC
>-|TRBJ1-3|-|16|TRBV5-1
CASSLADSAAGNTIYF
TGCGCCAGCAGCTTGGCTGACAGCGCGGCTGGAAACACCATATATTTT
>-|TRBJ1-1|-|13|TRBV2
CASCRFVSTEAFF
TGTGCCAGCTGTAGATTCGTGAGCACTGAAGCTTTCTTT
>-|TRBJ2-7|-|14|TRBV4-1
CASSQGPGKDEQYF
TGCGCCAGCAGCCAAGGCCCGGGGAAGGACGAGCAGTACTTC
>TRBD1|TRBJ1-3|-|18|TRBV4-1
CASSQVSPDRGPGNTIYF
TGCGCCAGCAGCCAAGTCTCCCCTGACAGGGGGCCTGGAAACACCATATATTTT
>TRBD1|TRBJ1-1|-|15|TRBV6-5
CASSRTGVLNTEAFF
TGTGCCAGCAGTCGGACAGGGGTCCTGAACACTGAAGCTTTCTTT
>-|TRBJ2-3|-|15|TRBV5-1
CASSHLDYPKDTQYF
TGCGCCAGCAGCCACCTGGACTATCCCAAAGATACGCAGTATTTT
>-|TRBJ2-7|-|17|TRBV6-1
CASRESWTVPSSYEQYF
TGTGCCAGCAGGGAATCTTGGACAGTTCCGAGCTCCTACGAGCAGTACTTC
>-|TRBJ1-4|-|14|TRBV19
CASSTPGLRRKLFF
TGTGCCAGTAGCACACCCGGACTTCGAAGAAAACTGTTTTTT
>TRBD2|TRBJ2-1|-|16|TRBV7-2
CASRTASGTSYNEQFF
TGTGCCAGCAGAACCGCAAGCGGGACCTCCTACAATGAGCAGTTCTTC
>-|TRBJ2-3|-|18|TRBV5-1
CASSSYLRAGIGTDTQYF
TGCGCCAGCAGCTCCTACTTAAGGGCAGGGATAGGCACAGATACGCAGTATTTT
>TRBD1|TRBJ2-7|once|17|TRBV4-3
CASSQGAGTGDSYEQYF
TGCGCCAGCAGCCAAGGGGCCGGGACAGGGGATTCCTACGAGCAGTACTTC
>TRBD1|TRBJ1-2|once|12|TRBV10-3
CATGGTAGGYTF
TGTGCCACGGGCGGGACAGCTGGTGGCTACACCTTC
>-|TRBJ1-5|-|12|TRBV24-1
CATSDLEGPQHF
TGTGCCACCAGTGATTTGGAGGGGCCCCAGCATTTT
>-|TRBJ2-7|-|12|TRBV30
CAWSVSGYEQYF
TGTGCCTGGAGTGTCTCAGGCTACGAGCAGTACTTC
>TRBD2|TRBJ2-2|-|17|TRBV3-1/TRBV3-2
CASSQDWLAGYTGELFF
TGTGCCAGCAGCCAAGATTGGCTAGCGGGATACACCGGGGAGCTGTTTTTT
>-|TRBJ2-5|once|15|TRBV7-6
CASSLSGIGGETQYF
TGTGCCAGCAGCTTATCTGGAATCGGAGGAGAGACCCAGTACTTC
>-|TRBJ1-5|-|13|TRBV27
CASSLSRDQPQHF
TGTGCCAGCAGTTTATCGAGGGATCAGCCCCAGCATTTT
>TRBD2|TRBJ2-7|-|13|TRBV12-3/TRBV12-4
CASSGKSSYEQYF
TGTGCCAGTAGCGGGAAAAGCTCCTACGAGCAGTACTTC
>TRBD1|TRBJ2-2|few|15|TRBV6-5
CASRHQGAVTGELFF
TGTGCCAGCAGACACCAGGGGGCGGTCACCGGGGAGCTGTTTTTT
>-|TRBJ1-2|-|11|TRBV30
CAWRGNYGYTF
TGTGCCTGGCGGGGGAACTATGGCTACACCTTC
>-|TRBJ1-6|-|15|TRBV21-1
CASSRGQGYNSPLHF
TGTGCCAGCAGCAGAGGACAGGGGTATAATTCACCCCTCCACTTT